The clone carrying this T cell receptor beta chain was seen repeatedly, ten times or more. Its antigen is unidentified. Using its own MiXCR run on the 5' RACE reads, TCRdb lists one record per CDR3 protein. The sample lists roughly 160,000 distinct CDR3 sequences, 5.5% to 7.5% occurring once. This sample is drawn from a study of T cells after yellow fever vaccination. The overall study: Researchers used SMART-Seq v4 Ultra Low Input to prepare fractions that had low cell numbers.

Study results and limitations: A large majority of primary-vaccination clones showed up again after the booster (about 97% CD4, roughly 88% CD8). Weaker overall was a secondary response that nonetheless peaked faster, on day 5 versus 15.

In germline, CDR1 is SGHTA, CDR2 FQGNSA. This CDR3 has 14 amino acids. Trimming removed 2 bases at V and 9 bases at J, with 11 bases between. This material consisted of CD4+ T cells sorted from PBMCs, taken roughly 5 days after the first yellow fever vaccination. The chain joins TRBV7-2 to TRBJ1-6; D is perhaps TRBD1 (6 bases). The TCR sequence derives from a man in his late teens or twenties who received the YFV17D yellow fever vaccine. CDR3 amino acids: CASSLLGGGSPLHF. CDR3 nucleotide sequence: TGTGCCAGCAGCTTACTAGGGGGAGGTTCACCCCTCCACTTT. Complete variable domain (other parts from reference TRBV7-2 and TRBJ1-6): GAGVSQSPSNKVTEKGKDVELRCDPISGHTALYWYRQSLGQGLEFLIYFQGNSAPDKSGLPSDRFSAERTGGSVSTLTIQRTQQEDSAVYLCASSLLGGGSPLHFGNGTRLTVT.